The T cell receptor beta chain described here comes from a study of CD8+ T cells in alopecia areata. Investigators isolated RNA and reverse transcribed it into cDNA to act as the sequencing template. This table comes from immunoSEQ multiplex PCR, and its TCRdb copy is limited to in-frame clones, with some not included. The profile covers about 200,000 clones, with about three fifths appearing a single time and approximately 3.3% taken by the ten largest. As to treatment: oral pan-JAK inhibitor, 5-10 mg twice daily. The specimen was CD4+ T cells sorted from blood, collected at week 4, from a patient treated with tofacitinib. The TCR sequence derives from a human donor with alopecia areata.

CDR3 coding DNA: TGTGCCAGCAGCCGGACAGGGAAAGCTTTCTTT. As protein: CASSRTGKAFF. The chain carries TRBV6-5 and TRBJ1-1, with 8 bases aligning to TRBD1. Trimming cost V 6 bases and J 9 bases; bases outside gene matches: 3. This CDR3 is built from 11 residues. CDR1 and CDR2 (germline): MNHEY, SVGAGI.